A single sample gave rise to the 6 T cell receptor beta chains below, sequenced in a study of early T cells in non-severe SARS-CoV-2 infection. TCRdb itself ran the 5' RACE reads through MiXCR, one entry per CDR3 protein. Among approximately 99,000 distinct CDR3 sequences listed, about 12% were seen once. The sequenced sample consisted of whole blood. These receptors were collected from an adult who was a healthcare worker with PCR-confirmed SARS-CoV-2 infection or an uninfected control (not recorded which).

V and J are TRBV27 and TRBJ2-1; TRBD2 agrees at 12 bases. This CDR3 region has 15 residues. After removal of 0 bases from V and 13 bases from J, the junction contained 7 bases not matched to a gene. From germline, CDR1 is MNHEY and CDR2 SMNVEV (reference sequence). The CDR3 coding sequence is TGTGCCAGCAGTTTATCGGCTAGCGGGAGGGCCCCACAGTTCTTC. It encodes CASSLSASGRAPQFF.

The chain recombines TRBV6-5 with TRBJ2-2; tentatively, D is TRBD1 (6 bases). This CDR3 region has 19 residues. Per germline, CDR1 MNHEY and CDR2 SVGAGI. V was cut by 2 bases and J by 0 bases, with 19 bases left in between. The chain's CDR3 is CASSYRGLFGQSNTGELFF. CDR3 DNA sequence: TGTGCCAGCAGTTACCGAGGACTCTTCGGACAGTCGAACACCGGGGAGCTGTTTTTT.

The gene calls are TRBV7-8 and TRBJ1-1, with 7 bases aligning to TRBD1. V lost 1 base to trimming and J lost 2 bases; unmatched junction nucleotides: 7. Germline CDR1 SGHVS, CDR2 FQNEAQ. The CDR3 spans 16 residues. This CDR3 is CASSLVPTGINTEAFF. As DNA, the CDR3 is TGTGCCAGCAGCTTAGTCCCGACAGGGATTAACACTGAAGCTTTCTTT.

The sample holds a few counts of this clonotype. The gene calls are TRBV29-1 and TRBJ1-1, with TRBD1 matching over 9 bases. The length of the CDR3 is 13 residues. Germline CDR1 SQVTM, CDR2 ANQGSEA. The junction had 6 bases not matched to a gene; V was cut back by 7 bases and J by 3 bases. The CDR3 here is CSAGQGLDTEAFF. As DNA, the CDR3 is TGCAGCGCCGGACAGGGGTTGGACACTGAAGCTTTCTTT.

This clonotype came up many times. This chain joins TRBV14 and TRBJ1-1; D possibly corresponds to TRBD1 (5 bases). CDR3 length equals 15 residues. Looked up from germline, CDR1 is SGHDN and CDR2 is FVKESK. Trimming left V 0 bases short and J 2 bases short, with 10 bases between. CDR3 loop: CASSQEAGRNTEAFF. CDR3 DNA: TGTGCCAGCAGCCAAGAGGCAGGGCGAAACACTGAAGCTTTCTTT.

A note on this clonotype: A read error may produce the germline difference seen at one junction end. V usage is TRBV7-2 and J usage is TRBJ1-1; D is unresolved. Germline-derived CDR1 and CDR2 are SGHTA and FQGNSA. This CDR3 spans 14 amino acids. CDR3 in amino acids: CVSSLVPSNTEAFF. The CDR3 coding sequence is TGTGTCAGCAGCTTAGTTCCGTCGAACACTGAAGCTTTCTTT.